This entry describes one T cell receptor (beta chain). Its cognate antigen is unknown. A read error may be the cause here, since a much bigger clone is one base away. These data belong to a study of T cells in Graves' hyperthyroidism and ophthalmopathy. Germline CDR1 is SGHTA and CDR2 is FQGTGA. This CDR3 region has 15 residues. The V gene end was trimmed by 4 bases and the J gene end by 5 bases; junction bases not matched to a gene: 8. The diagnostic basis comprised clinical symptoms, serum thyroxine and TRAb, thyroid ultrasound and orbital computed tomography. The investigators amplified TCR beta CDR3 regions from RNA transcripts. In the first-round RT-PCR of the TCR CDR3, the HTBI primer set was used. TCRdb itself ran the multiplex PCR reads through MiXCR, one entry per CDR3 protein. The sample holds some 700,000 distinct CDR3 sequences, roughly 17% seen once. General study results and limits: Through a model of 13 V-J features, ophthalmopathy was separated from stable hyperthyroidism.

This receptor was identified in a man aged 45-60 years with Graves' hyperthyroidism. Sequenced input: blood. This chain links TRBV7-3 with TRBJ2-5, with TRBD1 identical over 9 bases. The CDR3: CASSSTGQGRETQYF. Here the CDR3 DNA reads TGTGCCAGCAGCTCAACTGGACAGGGGAGGGAGACCCAGTACTTC.